These 11 T cell receptor beta chains originate from one sample sequenced in a study of T cells after posttransplantation cyclophosphamide (dated by TCRdb to about 2016). To count as naive, T cells had to be viable CD3+CD4+ or CD3+CD8+ cells with a CCR7+CD45RA+CD45RO-CD95-CD27+CD28+ profile. Library preparation employed the immunoSEQ multiplex PCR assay. TCRdb holds this immuneACCESS table with in-frame rearrangements only. Some clones are missing; in checked studies, unresolved V genes explain under half, and the rest has no known cause. This sample lists about 10,000 clones; 95% to 98% were detected once. The ten largest clones take up about 0.25% of the sample. The sequenced sample consisted of naive CD4+ T cells sorted from PBMCs. The receptor set was obtained from an older woman in good health, CMV-negative, and a related stem cell transplant donor.

The chain carries TRBV7-2 and TRBJ2-3, with TRBD1 as a possible D gene (5 bases). Germline-derived CDR1 and CDR2 are SGHTA and FQGNSA. The CDR3 sequence is 15 residues long. The V end was cut by 2 bases, the J end by 1 base, with 10 bases between. The CDR3 sequence is CASSLNGAGTDTQYF. CDR3 sequence (DNA): TGTGCCAGCAGCTTAAATGGGGCTGGCACAGATACGCAGTATTTT.

This chain links TRBV21-1 with TRBJ1-2; the table gives TRBD1 as D, unverified against the DNA. TRBV21-1 is reported as a pseudogene. The CDR3 contains 15 residues. CDR3 region: CAIAVDDSPNYGYTF. CDR3 DNA sequence: TGTGCCATCGCAGTGGATGACAGCCCTAACTATGGCTACACCTTC.

The sample holds one count of this clone. The DNA for the CDR3 is TGTGCCACCATCCGGGACAGAGGGGTTAACAATCAGCCCCAGCATTTT. It yields the protein CATIRDRGVNNQPQHF. The chain couples TRBV19 to TRBJ1-5, with TRBD1 matching over 7 bases. This CDR3 comprises 16 residues. V shed 10 bases, J shed 3 bases, and the junction held 15 bases outside the gene matches. From germline, CDR1 is LNHDA and CDR2 SQIVND (reference sequence).

The chain couples TRBV11-1 to TRBJ2-1; 8 nucleotides align to TRBD1. J lost 16 bases, V lost 1 base, and 18 bases had no gene match. Germline V gene sequence: CDR1 SGHAT, CDR2 FQDESV (reference sequence). This CDR3 is built from 16 residues. For the CDR3, the DNA is TGTGCCAGCAGCTTAGGCGGACAGGGCGGGCGGGGACCCCTCTTCTTC. Its translation: CASSLGGQGGRGPLFF.

This chain connects TRBV7-9 to TRBJ1-6; 7 nucleotides line up with TRBD1. The germline CDR1 and CDR2 sequences are SEHNR and FQNEAQ (reference sequence). Trimming at V came to 5 bases and at J to 8 bases, leaving 9 bases not matched to a gene. The CDR3 is 15 residues long. This CDR3 is CASSVQGPRDSPLHF. CDR3 nucleotide sequence: TGTGCCAGCAGCGTACAGGGGCCTAGGGATTCACCCCTCCACTTT.

The gene calls are TRBV7-8 and TRBJ1-5, with no clear D. The CDR3 is 15 residues long. Germline lookup yields CDR1 SGHVS and CDR2 FQNEAQ. Trimming left V 5 bases short and J 1 base short, with 12 bases between. CDR3 coding DNA: TGTGCCAGCAGCACCGCCCCTATAAGCAATCAGCCCCAGCATTTT. Its protein product is CASSTAPISNQPQHF.

The CDR3 nucleotides are TGTGCCAGTGGACAGGGGGCGCGGGAGACCCAGTACTTC. Translated: CASGQGARETQYF. The V and J genes are TRBV19 and TRBJ2-5; TRBD1 matches at 11 bases. CDR3 size: 13 residues. Germline CDR1 reads LNHDA; CDR2 reads SQIVND (reference sequence). The V segment lost 8 bases and the J segment 5 bases; nucleotides outside the gene matches: 4.

The chain uses TRBV5-1 and TRBJ2-3; 8 bases line up with TRBD2. Losses at the gene ends were 2 bases for V and 5 bases for J; bases not matched to a gene: 13. The germline V gene encodes CDR1 SGHRS and CDR2 YFSETQ. The CDR3 is 17 amino acids. CDR3 loop: CASSLVQGLGGVDTQYF. The CDR3 DNA is TGCGCCAGCAGCTTAGTCCAGGGACTAGGGGGGGTAGATACGCAGTATTTT.

The chain links TRBV30 to TRBJ2-1; 7 positions agree with TRBD1. V shed 2 bases and J 5 bases; nucleotides not matched to a gene: 6. The CDR3 sequence is 14 residues long. Germline values: CDR1 GTSNPN, CDR2 SVGIG (reference sequence). The DNA for the CDR3 is TGTGCCTGGAGTCCGGGACAGAATAACAATGAGCAGTTCTTC. Its protein product is CAWSPGQNNNEQFF.

The J gene is TRBJ1-6, the V gene TRBV7-2; 8 bases are shared with TRBD1. With V trimmed by 5 bases and J by 10 bases, 7 bases remained unmatched. This CDR3 has 14 amino acids. Germline lookup yields CDR1 SGHTA and CDR2 FQGNSA. CDR3 nucleotides: TGTGCCAGCAGCCAAACTTCAGGGGGCTCACCCCTCCACTTT. This gives the protein CASSQTSGGSPLHF.

The V and J genes are TRBV7-8 and TRBJ1-5; TRBD1 agrees at 8 bases. Germline-derived CDR1 and CDR2 are SGHVS and FQNEAQ. This CDR3 is 15 amino acids long. With V trimmed by 2 bases and J by 4 bases, 4 bases remained unmatched. In nucleotides, the CDR3 is TGTGCCAGCAGCTTAAGGGACAGGCCTAATCAGCCCCAGCATTTT. Translated: CASSLRDRPNQPQHF. The full variable domain, with the rest looked up from reference TRBV7-8 and TRBJ1-5, is GAGVSQSPRYKVAKRGQDVALRCDPISGHVSLFWYQQALGQGPEFLTYFQNEAQLDKSGLPSDRFFAERPEGSVSTLKIQRTQQEDSAVYLCASSLRDRPNQPQHFGDGTRLSIL.